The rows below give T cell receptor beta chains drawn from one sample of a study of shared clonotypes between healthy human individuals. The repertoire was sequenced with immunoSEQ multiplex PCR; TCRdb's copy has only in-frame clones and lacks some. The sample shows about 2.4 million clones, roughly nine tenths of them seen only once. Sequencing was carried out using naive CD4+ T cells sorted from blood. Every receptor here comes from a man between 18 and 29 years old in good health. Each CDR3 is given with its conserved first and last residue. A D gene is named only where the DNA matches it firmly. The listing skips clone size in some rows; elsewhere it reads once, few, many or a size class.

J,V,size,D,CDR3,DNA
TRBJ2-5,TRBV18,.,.,CASSPGSQETQYF,TGTGCCAGCTCACCAGGCAGTCAAGAGACCCAGTACTTC
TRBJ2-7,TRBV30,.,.,CAWGRRGRPYEQYF,TGTGCCTGGGGGAGAAGGGGTCGTCCCTACGAGCAGTACTTC
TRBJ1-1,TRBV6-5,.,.,CASRPGGSTNTEAFF,TGTGCCAGCAGACCCGGGGGCTCGACGAACACTGAAGCTTTCTTT
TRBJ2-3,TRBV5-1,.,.,CASSHTTTGGDTQYF,TGCGCCAGCAGCCACACCACCACAGGAGGAGATACGCAGTATTTT
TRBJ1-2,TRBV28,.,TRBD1,CASSPGQFNYGYTF,TGTGCCAGCAGTCCGGGACAGTTCAACTATGGCTACACCTTC
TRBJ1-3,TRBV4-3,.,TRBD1,CASSQGQGAPGNTIYF,TGCGCCAGCAGCCAGGGACAGGGGGCTCCGGGGAACACCATATATTTT
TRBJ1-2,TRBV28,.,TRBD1,CASSLRGQGPYGYTF,TGTGCCAGCAGTTTACGAGGACAGGGACCCTATGGCTACACCTTC
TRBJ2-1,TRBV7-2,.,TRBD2,CASSVAGGPSNEQFF,TGTGCCAGCAGCGTAGCGGGGGGGCCTTCCAATGAGCAGTTCTTC
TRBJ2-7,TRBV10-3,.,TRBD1,CAISWGQGAIEQYF,TGTGCCATCAGTTGGGGACAGGGGGCCATCGAGCAGTACTTC
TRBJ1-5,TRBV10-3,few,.,CAISESGGSNQPQHF,TGTGCCATCAGTGAGTCCGGTGGGAGCAATCAGCCCCAGCATTTT
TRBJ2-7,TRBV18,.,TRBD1,CASSPRDSNYEQYF,TGTGCCAGCTCGCCGAGGGACAGTAACTACGAGCAGTACTTC
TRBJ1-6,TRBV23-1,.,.,CASSHTPGLHNSPLHF,TGCGCCAGCAGTCATACACCGGGACTGCATAATTCACCCCTCCACTTT
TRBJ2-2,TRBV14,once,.,CASSQRGFTGELFF,TGTGCCAGCAGCCAAAGAGGGTTCACCGGGGAGCTGTTTTTT
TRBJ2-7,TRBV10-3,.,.,CAISGGAGDYEQYF,TGTGCCATCAGTGGGGGGGCAGGGGACTACGAGCAGTACTTC
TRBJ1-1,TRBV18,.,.,CASSQTAGPGNTEAFF,TGTGCCAGCTCTCAAACCGCTGGGCCAGGGAACACTGAAGCTTTCTTT
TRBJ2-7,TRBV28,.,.,CASTPDTYEQYF,TGTGCCAGCACCCCGGACACATACGAGCAGTACTTC
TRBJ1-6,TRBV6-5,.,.,CASDVPPSYNSPLHF,TGTGCCAGTGACGTGCCTCCGTCCTATAATTCACCCCTCCACTTT
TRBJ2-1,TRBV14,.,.,CASSLQGWYGYNEQFF,TGTGCCAGCAGCCTCCAGGGTTGGTATGGCTACAATGAGCAGTTCTTC
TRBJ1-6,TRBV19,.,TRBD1,CASSISSRGFSPLHF,TGTGCCAGTAGTATCTCGTCCAGGGGGTTTTCACCCCTCCACTTT
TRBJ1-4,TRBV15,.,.,CATRTYEKLFF,TGTGCCACCAGGACATATGAAAAACTGTTTTTT
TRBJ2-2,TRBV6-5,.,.,CASSRGTNTGELFF,TGTGCCAGCAGCCGGGGTACGAACACCGGGGAGCTGTTTTTT
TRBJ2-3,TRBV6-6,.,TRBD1,CASSPGQVRADTQYF,TGTGCCAGCAGCCCTGGACAGGTTAGGGCAGATACGCAGTATTTT
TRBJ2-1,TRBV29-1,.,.,CSVLGQNYNEQFF,TGCAGCGTCCTCGGGCAGAATTACAATGAGCAGTTCTTC
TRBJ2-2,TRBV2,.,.,CASSDQAGELFF,TGTGCCAGCAGTGATCAGGCCGGGGAGCTGTTTTTT
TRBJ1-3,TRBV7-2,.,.,CASSFRGTGSGNTIYF,TGTGCCAGCAGCTTTCGCGGGACGGGCTCTGGAAACACCATATATTTT
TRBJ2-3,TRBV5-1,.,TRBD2,CASSLRLAGEADTQYF,TGCGCCAGCAGCTTGCGGTTAGCGGGAGAAGCAGATACGCAGTATTTT
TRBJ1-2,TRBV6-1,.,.,CASRSNYGYTF,TGTGCCAGCCGAAGTAACTATGGCTACACCTTC
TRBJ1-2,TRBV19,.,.,CASAPTGTLSYGYTF,TGTGCCAGCGCCCCGACAGGTACTCTTTCCTATGGCTACACCTTC
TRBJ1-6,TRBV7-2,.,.,CASSALGRGSPLHF,TGTGCCAGCAGCGCCCTTGGGAGAGGATCACCCCTCCACTTT
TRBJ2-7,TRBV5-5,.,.,CASSLGHNYEQYF,TGTGCCAGCAGCTTAGGACATAACTACGAGCAGTACTTC
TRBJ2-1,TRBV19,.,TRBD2,CASSIVTSGGSSSYNEQFF,TGTGCCAGTAGTATAGTGACTAGCGGGGGGTCCAGCTCCTACAATGAGCAGTTCTTC
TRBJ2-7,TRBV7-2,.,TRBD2,CASSLVLAGLSGGSYEQYF,TGTGCCAGCAGCTTAGTACTAGCGGGACTGTCAGGGGGCTCCTACGAGCAGTACTTC
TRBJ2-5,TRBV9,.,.,CASSVVAGFQETQYF,TGTGCCAGCAGCGTAGTGGCAGGGTTCCAAGAGACCCAGTACTTC
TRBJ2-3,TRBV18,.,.,CASSPQSAGTDTQYF,TGTGCCAGCTCACCACAGTCTGCCGGCACAGATACGCAGTATTTT
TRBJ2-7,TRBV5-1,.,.,CASSWRALSYEQYF,TGCGCCAGCAGCTGGAGGGCCCTCTCCTACGAGCAGTACTTC
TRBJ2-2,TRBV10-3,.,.,CAIKEDGTGELFF,TGTGCCATCAAAGAAGATGGGACCGGGGAGCTGTTTTTT
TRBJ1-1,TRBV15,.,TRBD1,CATSRDPDRVTEAFF,TGTGCCACCAGCAGAGATCCCGACAGGGTTACTGAAGCTTTCTTT
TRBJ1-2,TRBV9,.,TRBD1,CASSPELGQRLGYTF,TGTGCCAGCAGCCCAGAACTGGGACAGCGGTTGGGCTACACCTTC
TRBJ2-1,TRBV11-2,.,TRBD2,CASSRTSGWDSYNEQFF,TGTGCCAGCAGCCGGACTAGCGGGTGGGATTCCTACAATGAGCAGTTCTTC
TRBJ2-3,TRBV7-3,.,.,CASGPAESTDTQYF,TGTGCCAGCGGTCCGGCAGAAAGCACAGATACGCAGTATTTT
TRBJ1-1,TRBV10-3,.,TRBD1,CAISEDRGRVTEAFF,TGTGCCATCAGTGAGGACAGGGGGAGGGTCACTGAAGCTTTCTTT
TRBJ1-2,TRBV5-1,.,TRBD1,CASSRDRGLDVLSF,TGCGCCAGCAGCAGGGACAGGGGGTTGGATGTACTATCCTTC
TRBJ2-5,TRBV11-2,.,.,CASSPGHSTGETQYF,TGTGCCAGCAGCCCGGGGCACAGCACGGGGGAGACCCAGTACTTC
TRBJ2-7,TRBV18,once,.,CASSRQGAKAANGFEQYF,TGTGCCAGCTCACGTCAAGGCGCTAAGGCGGCCAACGGGTTCGAGCAGTACTTC
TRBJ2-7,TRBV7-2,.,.,CASSSTDYEQYF,TGTGCCAGCAGCTCTACGGACTACGAGCAGTACTTC
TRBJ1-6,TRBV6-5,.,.,CASSFLAPGGNSPLHF,TGTGCCAGCAGTTTTTTAGCTCCGGGGGGTAATTCACCCCTCCACTTT
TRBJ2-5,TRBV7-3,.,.,CASSAKGETQYF,TGTGCCAGCAGCGCTAAGGGCGAGACCCAGTACTTC
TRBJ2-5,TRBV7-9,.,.,CASSLSSGPGTQYF,TGTGCCAGCAGTCTAAGCAGTGGGCCAGGGACCCAGTACTTC
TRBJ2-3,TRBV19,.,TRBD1,CASSGTGGASKNTQYF,TGTGCCAGTAGTGGAACAGGGGGTGCAAGTAAAAATACGCAGTATTTT
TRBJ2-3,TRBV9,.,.,CASSVVPGSSDTQYF,TGTGCCAGCAGCGTAGTGCCAGGGTCATCCGATACGCAGTATTTT
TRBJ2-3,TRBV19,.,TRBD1,CASSIGGTGQADTQYF,TGTGCCAGTAGTATAGGGGGTACGGGACAGGCAGATACGCAGTATTTT
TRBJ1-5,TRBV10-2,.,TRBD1,CASSLSTGLNQPQHF,TGCGCCAGCAGTCTATCGACAGGGCTAAATCAGCCCCAGCATTTT
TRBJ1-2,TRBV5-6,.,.,CASSRNSYGYTF,TGTGCCAGCAGTCGTAACAGCTATGGCTACACCTTC
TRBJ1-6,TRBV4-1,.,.,CASSQDVGESSYNSPLHF,TGCGCCAGCAGCCAAGATGTAGGGGAGAGCTCCTATAATTCACCCCTCCACTTT
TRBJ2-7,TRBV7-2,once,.,CASSRTAYEQYF,TGTGCCAGCAGCCGGACAGCGTACGAGCAGTACTTC
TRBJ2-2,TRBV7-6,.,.,CASSSGAATGELFF,TGTGCCAGCAGCTCGGGGGCCGCGACCGGGGAGCTGTTTTTT
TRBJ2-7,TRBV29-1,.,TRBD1,CSASPSVGQTIYEQYF,TGCAGCGCCTCCCCCTCGGTGGGACAGACTATCTACGAGCAGTACTTC
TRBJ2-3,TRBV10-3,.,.,CAISDFGPSTDTQYF,TGTGCCATCAGTGACTTCGGGCCTAGCACAGATACGCAGTATTTT
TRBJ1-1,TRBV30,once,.,CAWNAVNTEAFF,TGTGCCTGGAACGCGGTGAACACTGAAGCTTTCTTT
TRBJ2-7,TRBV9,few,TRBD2,CASSVDRGSYNEQYF,TGTGCCAGCAGCGTGGACCGCGGGAGCTACAACGAGCAGTACTTC